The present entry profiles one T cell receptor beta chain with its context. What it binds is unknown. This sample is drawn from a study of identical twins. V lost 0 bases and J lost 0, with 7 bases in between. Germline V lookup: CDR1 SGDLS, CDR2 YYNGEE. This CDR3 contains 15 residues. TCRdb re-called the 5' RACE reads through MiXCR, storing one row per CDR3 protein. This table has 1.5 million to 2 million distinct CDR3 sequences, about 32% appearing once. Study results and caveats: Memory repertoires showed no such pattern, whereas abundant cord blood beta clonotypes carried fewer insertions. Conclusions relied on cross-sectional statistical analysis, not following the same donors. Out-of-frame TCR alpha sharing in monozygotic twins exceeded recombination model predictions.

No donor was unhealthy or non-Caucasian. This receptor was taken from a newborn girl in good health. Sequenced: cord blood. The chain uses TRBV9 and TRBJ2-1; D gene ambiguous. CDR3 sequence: CASSVDGASYNEQFF. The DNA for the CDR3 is TGTGCCAGCAGCGTAGACGGAGCCTCCTACAATGAGCAGTTCTTC.